Included here is one T cell receptor (beta chain) sequence, with context. Its antigen is undetermined. The data stem from a study of OX40 agonist ivuxolimab in advanced cancers. Here immunoSEQ multiplex PCR was the method, and the copy in TCRdb shows in-frame clones only, minus some. The profile shows tens of thousands of clones, approximately 86% of them singletons. The CDR3 has 15 residues. Unmatched junction bases numbered 5, after V lost 5 bases and J lost 4 bases. Germline V gene lookup returns CDR1 SGHTA and CDR2 FQGNSA. Overall study results and limits: Compared with CD4+, CD8+ T cells on average had more expanded clones.

The source of this sequence is an adult with an advanced solid tumor such as melanoma, head and neck, liver or kidney cancer. The sequenced sample was CD4+ or CD8+ T cells sorted from blood, obtained in a trial of the OX40 agonist ivuxolimab. The gene calls are TRBV7-2 and TRBJ1-2, with 12 bases fitting TRBD1. The CDR3 DNA reads TGTGCCAGCAGCGCCGGGACAGGGGGCGGCTATGGCTACACCTTC. Amino acids: CASSAGTGGGYGYTF.